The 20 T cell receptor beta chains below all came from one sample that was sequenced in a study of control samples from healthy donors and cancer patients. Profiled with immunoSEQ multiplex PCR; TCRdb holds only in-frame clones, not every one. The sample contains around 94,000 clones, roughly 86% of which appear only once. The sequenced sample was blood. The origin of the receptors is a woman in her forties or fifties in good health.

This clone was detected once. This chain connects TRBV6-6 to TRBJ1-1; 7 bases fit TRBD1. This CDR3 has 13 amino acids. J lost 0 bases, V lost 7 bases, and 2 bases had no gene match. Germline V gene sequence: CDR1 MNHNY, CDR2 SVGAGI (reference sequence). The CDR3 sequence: CASTGTVNTEAFF. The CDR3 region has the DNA TGTGCCAGCACTGGGACAGTGAACACTGAAGCTTTCTTT.

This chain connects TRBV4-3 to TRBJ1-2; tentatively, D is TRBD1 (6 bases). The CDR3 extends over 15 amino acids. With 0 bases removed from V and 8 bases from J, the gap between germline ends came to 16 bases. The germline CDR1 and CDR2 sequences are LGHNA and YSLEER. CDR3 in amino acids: CASSQELGATFGYTF. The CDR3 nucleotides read TGCGCCAGCAGCCAAGAACTGGGGGCGACCTTCGGCTACACCTTC.

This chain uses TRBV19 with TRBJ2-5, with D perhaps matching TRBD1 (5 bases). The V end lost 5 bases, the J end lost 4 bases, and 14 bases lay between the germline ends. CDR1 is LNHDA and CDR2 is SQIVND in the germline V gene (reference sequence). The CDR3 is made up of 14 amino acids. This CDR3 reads CASSPTVHGETQYF. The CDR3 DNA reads TGTGCCAGTAGTCCGACAGTCCACGGAGAGACCCAGTACTTC.

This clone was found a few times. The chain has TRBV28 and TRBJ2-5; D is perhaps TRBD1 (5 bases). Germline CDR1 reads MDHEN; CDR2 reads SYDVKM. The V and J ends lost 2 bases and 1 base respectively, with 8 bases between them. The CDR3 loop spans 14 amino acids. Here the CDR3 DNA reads TGTGCCAGCAGTTTAGGGGCAGCCCAAGAGACCCAGTACTTC. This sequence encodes CASSLGAAQETQYF.

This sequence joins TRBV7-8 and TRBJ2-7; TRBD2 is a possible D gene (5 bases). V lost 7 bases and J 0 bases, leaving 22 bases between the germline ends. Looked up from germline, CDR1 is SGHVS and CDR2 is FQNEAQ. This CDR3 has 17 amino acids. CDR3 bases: TGTGCCAGCACCCCCTTCTTCATGGGAGAGAGCTCCTACGAGCAGTACTTC. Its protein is CASTPFFMGESSYEQYF.

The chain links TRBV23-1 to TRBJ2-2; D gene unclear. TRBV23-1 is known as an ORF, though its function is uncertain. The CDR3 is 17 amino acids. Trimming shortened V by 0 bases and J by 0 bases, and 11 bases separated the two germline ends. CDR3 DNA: TGCGCCAGCAGTCAATCGCTTGTCGCCTCGAACACCGGGGAGCTGTTTTTT. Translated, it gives CASSQSLVASNTGELFF.

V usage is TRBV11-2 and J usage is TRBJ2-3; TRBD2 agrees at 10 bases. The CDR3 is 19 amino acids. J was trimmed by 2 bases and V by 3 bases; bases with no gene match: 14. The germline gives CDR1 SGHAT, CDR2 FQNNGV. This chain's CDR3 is CASSFPSGRGIRSTDTQYF. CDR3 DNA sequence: TGTGCCAGCAGCTTCCCTAGCGGGAGAGGCATCAGATCCACAGATACGCAGTATTTT.

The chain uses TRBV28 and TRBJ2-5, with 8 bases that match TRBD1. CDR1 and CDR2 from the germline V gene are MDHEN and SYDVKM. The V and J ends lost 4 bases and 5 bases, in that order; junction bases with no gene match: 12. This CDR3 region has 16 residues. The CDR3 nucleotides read TGTGCCAGCAGTTCTCCTCGGCAGGGGGCGCGGGAGACCCAGTACTTC. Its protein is CASSSPRQGARETQYF.

CDR3 nucleotide sequence: TGTGCCAGCAGTGACTCTCTGGAAGGGGGCAGGGCCGGGGAGCTGTTTTTT. Translating it yields CASSDSLEGGRAGELFF. The rearrangement uses TRBV6-4 and TRBJ2-2; 7 nucleotides agree with TRBD1. V lost 0 bases, J lost 6 bases, and 10 bases stayed unmatched. The germline CDR1 and CDR2 sequences are MRHNA and SNTAGT. This CDR3 spans 17 amino acids.

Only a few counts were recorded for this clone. The CDR3 bases are TGTGCCAGCAGTTACCGGGACGTCGGAAACACCATATATTTT. Its translation is CASSYRDVGNTIYF. The chain recombines TRBV6-5 with TRBJ1-3; a weak D match, TRBD1 (5 bases). V gave up 2 bases and J gave up 4 bases, with 9 bases separating them. CDR3 size: 14 residues. Germline V gene data show CDR1 as MNHEY and CDR2 as SVGAGI.

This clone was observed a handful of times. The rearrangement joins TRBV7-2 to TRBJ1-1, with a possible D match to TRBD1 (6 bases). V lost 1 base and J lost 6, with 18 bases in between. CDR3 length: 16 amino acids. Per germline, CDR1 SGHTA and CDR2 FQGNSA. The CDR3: CASSLVAGDPPAEAFF. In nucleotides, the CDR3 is TGTGCCAGCAGCTTAGTCGCAGGGGATCCTCCCGCTGAAGCTTTCTTT.

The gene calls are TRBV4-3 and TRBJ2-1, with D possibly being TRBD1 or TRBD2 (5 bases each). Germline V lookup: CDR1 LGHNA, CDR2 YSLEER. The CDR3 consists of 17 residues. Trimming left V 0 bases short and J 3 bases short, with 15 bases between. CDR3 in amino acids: CASSQDLDRDGYNEQFF. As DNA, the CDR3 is TGCGCCAGCAGCCAAGATTTAGATAGGGACGGCTACAATGAGCAGTTCTTC.

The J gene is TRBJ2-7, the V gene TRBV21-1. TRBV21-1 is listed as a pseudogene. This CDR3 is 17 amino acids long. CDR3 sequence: CASSKVQRGRTPYEQYF. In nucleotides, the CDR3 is TGTGCCAGCAGCAAAGTCCAGAGGGGGAGGACCCCCTACGAGCAGTACTTC.

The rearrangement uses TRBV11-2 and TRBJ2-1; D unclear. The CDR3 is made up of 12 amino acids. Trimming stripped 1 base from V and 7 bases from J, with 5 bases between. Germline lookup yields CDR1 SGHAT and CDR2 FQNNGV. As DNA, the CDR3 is TGTGCCAGCAGCTTAGTGGGGAATGAGCAGTTCTTC. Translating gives CASSLVGNEQFF.

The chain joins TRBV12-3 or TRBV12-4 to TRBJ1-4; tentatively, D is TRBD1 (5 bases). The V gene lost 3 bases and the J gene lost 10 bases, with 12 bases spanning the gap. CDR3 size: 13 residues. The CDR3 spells CASSLTDTGKLFF. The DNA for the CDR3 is TGTGCCAGCAGTTTGACGGACACGGGAAAACTGTTTTTT.

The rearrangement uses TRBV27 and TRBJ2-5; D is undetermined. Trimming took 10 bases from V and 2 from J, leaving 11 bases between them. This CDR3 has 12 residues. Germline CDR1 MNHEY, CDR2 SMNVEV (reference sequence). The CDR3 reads CATRHLQETQYF. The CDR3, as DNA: TGTGCCACCCGACATTTGCAAGAGACCCAGTACTTC.

CDR3 region: CASSILRYGGNTDTQYF. The CDR3 DNA follows: TGTGCCAGTAGTATATTACGGTACGGTGGGAACACAGATACGCAGTATTTT. V and J are TRBV19 and TRBJ2-3; D is uncertain. Trimming removed 2 bases from V and 2 bases from J, with 17 bases in between. The germline CDR1 and CDR2 sequences are LNHDA and SQIVND (reference sequence). This CDR3 is 17 amino acids long.

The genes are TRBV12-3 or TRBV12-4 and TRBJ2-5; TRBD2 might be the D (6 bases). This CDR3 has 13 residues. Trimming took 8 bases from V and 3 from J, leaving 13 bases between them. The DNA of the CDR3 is TGTGCCAGCGGAATTGGGGGGAAAGAGACCCAGTACTTC. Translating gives CASGIGGKETQYF.

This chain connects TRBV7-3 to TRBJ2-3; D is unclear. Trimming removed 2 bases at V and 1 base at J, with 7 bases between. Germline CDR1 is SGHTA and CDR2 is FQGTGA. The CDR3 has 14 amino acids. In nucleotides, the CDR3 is TGTGCCAGCAGCTTACTCGCCGGCACAGATACGCAGTATTTT. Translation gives CASSLLAGTDTQYF.

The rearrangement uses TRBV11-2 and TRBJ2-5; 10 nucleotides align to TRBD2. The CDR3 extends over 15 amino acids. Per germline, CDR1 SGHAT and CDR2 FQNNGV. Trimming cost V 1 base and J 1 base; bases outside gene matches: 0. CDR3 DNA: TGTGCCAGCAGCTTAGGGACTAGCGGCCAAGAGACCCAGTACTTC. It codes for CASSLGTSGQETQYF. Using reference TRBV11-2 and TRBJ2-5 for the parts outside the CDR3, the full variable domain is EAGVAQSPRYKIIEKRQSVAFWCNPISGHATLYWYQQILGQGPKLLIQFQNNGVVDDSQLPKDRFSAERLKGVDSTLKIQPAKLEDSAVYLCASSLGTSGQETQYFGPGTRLLVL.